Reported below is one TCR beta chain. The sample is drawn from a study of cytomegalovirus exposure and HLA in healthy donors. Healthy individuals who donated bone marrow served as the donors. PCR involved 60 Vbeta and 13 Jbeta primers. Profiled with immunoSEQ multiplex PCR; TCRdb holds only in-frame clones, not every one. The sample data list over 40,000 clones. Trimming took 1 base from V and 1 from J, leaving 7 bases between them. The CDR3 is made up of 14 amino acids. The V gene's germline CDR1 is SGHVS and CDR2 FQNEAQ. The rearrangement links TRBV7-8 to TRBJ1-1; the D gene is possibly TRBD1 (6 bases). This receptor was obtained from a woman in her forties in good health and CMV-seronegative. Source material: PBMCs. CDR3 nucleotides: TGTGCCAGCAGCTTAGTGACAGGGAACACTGAAGCTTTCTTT. This translates into CASSLVTGNTEAFF.